This TCR beta chain was identified in a study of T cells in tuberculosis. Study context: IGRA-negative adolescents, IGRA-positive adolescents with latent tuberculosis and adults with active tuberculosis formed this South African cohort.

As to this clone: Antigen: not known.

TCRdb's copy holds only in-frame clones and misses some; the assay was immunoSEQ multiplex PCR. Counted here are 35,000 to 50,000 clones, roughly 94% occurring once; the ten biggest clones make up about 2%. Findings of the study overall: Active tuberculosis alpha repertoires lay closer to GMM-specific TCRs than controls'. Shorter CDR3-alpha in active tuberculosis partly drove smaller distances.

The sample was PBMCs. This sequence originates from a donor between 10 and 35 years old with latent tuberculosis or without tuberculosis infection. Some clones in this sample may be carry-over from other donors' samples.

The CDR3 sequence is CACNLPGQGNEQFF. The CDR3 coding sequence is TGTGCCTGCAACCTCCCGGGACAAGGGAATGAGCAGTTCTTC. The chain recombines TRBV30 with TRBJ2-1, with D possibly being TRBD1 (6 bases). With 6 bases removed from V and 7 bases from J, the gap between germline ends came to 19 bases. Germline V lookup: CDR1 GTSNPN, CDR2 SVGIG (reference sequence). There are 14 residues in the CDR3.